This TCR beta chain came from a study of beta chain features in type 1 diabetes. Expressed TCRB transcripts got sequenced, as all isolated RNA was reverse transcribed. The assay was immunoSEQ multiplex PCR, and TCRdb's table has in-frame clones only and misses some. Of 350,000 to 450,000 clones in the sample, approximately 15% are singletons; the top ten hold 0.03% to 0.04%. CDR3 length: 15 amino acids. V was trimmed by 3 bases and J by 7 bases, leaving 16 bases between them. CDR1 is SGDLS and CDR2 is YYNGEE in the germline V gene. The source material was naive CD4+ T cells from blood. This sequence was found in a man aged 25 to 40 in good health. V gene TRBV9 combines with J gene TRBJ2-2; perhaps TRBD2 as D (6 bases). This chain's CDR3 is CASSARTTQGGELFF. The CDR3 bases are TGTGCCAGCAGCGCGAGGACTACCCAGGGCGGGGAGCTGTTTTTT.